Below, 3 T cell receptor beta chains from the same sample are listed, as sequenced in a study of control samples from healthy donors and cancer patients (dated by TCRdb to 2020 to 2022). Libraries were constructed by the immunoSEQ multiplex PCR assay. TCRdb took this table from immuneACCESS and kept in-frame rearrangements with V and J called. Such tables lack part of the clones; where checked against another copy, unresolved V genes explain under half of the gap, and the rest is unexplained. In this sample the table shows 250,000 to 300,000 clones, roughly 80% of which occur a single time. The leading ten clones occupy approximately 12% of the sample. The specimen was PBMCs. These receptors were obtained from a woman aged 55-70 years with lung cancer.

The gene calls are TRBV6-5 and TRBJ1-1; D ambiguous. Germline V gene lookup returns CDR1 MNHEY and CDR2 SVGAGI. With 5 bases removed from V and 0 bases from J, the gap between germline ends came to 10 bases. This CDR3 region has 14 residues. CDR3 sequence reads: CASSLYSLNTEAFF. The DNA for the CDR3 is TGTGCCAGCAGTCTCTACAGCCTGAACACTGAAGCTTTCTTT.

Worth noting for this clone: Other DNA sequences in the same sample also yield this CDR3. The gene calls are TRBV3-1 (or the pseudogene TRBV3-2) and TRBJ1-2; no firm D call. Trimming stripped 0 bases from V and 5 bases from J, with 7 bases between. The CDR3 extends over 13 amino acids. In germline, CDR1 is LGHDT, CDR2 YNNKEL (reference sequence). The CDR3 loop is CASSQDSGYGYTF. The DNA for the CDR3 is TGTGCCAGCAGCCAAGATTCGGGGTATGGCTACACCTTC.

This sequence joins TRBV3-1 (or the pseudogene TRBV3-2) and TRBJ2-7; 8 bases align to TRBD1. Germline loops: CDR1 LGHDT, CDR2 YNNKEL (reference sequence). The V and J ends lost 3 bases and 0 bases, in that order; junction bases with no gene match: 4. This CDR3 is 15 amino acids long. The CDR3 spells CASSQQGAPSYEQYF. The CDR3, as DNA: TGTGCCAGCAGCCAGCAGGGGGCCCCCTCCTACGAGCAGTACTTC.